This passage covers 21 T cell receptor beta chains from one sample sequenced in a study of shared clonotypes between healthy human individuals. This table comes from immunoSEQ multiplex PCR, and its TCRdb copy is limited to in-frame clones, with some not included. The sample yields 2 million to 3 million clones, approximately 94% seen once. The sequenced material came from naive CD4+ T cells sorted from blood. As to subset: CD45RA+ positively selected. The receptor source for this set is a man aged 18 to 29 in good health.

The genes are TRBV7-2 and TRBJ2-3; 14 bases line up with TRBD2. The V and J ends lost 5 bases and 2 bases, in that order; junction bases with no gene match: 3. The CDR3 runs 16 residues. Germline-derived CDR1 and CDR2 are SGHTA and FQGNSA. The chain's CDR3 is CASSLTSGGATDTQYF. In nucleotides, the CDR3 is TGTGCCAGCAGCCTGACTAGCGGGGGGGCCACAGATACGCAGTATTTT.

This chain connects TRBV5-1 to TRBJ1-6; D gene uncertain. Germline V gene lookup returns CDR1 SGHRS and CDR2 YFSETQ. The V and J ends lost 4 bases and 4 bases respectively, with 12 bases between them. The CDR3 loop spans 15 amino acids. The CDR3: CASSPNRMYNSPLHF. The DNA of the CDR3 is TGCGCCAGCAGCCCGAATAGGATGTATAATTCACCCCTCCACTTT.

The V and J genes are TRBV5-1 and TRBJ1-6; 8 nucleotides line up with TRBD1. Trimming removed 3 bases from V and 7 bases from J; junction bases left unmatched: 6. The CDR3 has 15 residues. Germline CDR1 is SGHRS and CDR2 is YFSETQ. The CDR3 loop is CASSSIGQGNSPLHF. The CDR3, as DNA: TGCGCCAGCAGCTCGATTGGACAGGGAAATTCACCCCTCCACTTT.

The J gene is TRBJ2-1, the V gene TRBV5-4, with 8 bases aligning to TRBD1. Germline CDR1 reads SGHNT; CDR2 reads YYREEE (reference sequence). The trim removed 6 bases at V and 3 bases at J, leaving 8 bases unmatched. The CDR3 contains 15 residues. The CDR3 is CASTPGTGNYNEQFF. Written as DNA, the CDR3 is TGTGCCAGCACCCCCGGGACAGGAAACTACAATGAGCAGTTCTTC.

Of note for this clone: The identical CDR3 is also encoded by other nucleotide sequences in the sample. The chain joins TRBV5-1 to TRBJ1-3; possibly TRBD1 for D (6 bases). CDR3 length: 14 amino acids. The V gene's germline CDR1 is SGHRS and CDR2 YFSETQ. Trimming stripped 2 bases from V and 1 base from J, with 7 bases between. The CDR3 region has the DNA TGCGCCAGCAGCTTACAGGGATCTGGAAACACCATATATTTT. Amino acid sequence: CASSLQGSGNTIYF.

The CDR3 protein is CASSVGGRAYEQYF. The CDR3 DNA reads as TGTGCCAGCAGTGTTGGCGGGAGGGCCTACGAGCAGTACTTC. The V call is TRBV2, the J call TRBJ2-7; 9 nucleotides agree with TRBD2. V trimming: 4 bases; J trimming: 2 bases; junction bases outside the gene matches: 3. Germline-derived CDR1 and CDR2 are SNHLY and FYNNEI. The CDR3 consists of 14 residues.

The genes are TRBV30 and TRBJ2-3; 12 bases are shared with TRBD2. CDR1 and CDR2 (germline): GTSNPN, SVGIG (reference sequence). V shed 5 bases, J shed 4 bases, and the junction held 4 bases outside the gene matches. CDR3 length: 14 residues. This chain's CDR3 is CAWETSGRSDTQYF. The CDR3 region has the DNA TGTGCCTGGGAGACTAGCGGGAGATCAGATACGCAGTATTTT.

As DNA, the CDR3 is TGTGCCAGCAGCTTAGGGAGTAGCGGGAGAATTTACAATGAGCAGTTCTTC. This translates into CASSLGSSGRIYNEQFF. V and J are TRBV7-2 and TRBJ2-1; 9 bases match TRBD2. Unmatched junction bases numbered 8, after V lost 1 base and J lost 4 bases. CDR3 length: 17 residues. The germline V gene has CDR1 SGHTA and CDR2 FQGNSA.

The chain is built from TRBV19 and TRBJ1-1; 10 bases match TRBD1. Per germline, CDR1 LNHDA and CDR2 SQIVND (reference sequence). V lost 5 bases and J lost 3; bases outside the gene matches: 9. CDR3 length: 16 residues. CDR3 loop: CASSRDRGIPDTEAFF. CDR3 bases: TGTGCCAGTAGTCGGGACAGGGGCATTCCGGACACTGAAGCTTTCTTT.

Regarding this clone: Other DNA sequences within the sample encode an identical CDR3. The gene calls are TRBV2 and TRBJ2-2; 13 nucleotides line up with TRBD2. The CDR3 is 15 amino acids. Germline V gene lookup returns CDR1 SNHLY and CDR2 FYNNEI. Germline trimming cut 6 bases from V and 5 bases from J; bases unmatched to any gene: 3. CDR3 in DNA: TGTGCCAGCAGCCGACTAGCGGGAGGTACCGGGGAGCTGTTTTTT. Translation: CASSRLAGGTGELFF.

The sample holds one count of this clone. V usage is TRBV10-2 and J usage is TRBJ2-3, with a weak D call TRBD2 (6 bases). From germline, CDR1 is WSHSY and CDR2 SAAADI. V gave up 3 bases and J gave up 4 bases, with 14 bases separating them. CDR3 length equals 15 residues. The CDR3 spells CASSDPGVGADTQYF. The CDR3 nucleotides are TGCGCCAGCAGTGATCCGGGAGTCGGGGCAGATACGCAGTATTTT.

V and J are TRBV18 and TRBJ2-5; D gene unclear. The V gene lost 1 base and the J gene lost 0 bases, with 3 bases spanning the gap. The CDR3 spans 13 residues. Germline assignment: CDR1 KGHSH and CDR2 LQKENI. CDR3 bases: TGTGCCAGCTCACCACTGTACCAAGAGACCCAGTACTTC. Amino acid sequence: CASSPLYQETQYF.

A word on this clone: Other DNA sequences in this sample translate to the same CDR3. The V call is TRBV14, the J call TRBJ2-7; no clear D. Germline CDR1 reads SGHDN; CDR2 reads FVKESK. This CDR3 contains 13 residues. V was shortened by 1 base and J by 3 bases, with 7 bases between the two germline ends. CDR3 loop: CASSQGNSYEQYF. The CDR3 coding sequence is TGTGCCAGCAGCCAAGGCAACAGCTACGAGCAGTACTTC.

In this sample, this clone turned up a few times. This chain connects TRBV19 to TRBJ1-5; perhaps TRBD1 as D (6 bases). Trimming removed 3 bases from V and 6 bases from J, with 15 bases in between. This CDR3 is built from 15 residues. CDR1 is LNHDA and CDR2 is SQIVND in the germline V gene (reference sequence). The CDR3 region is CASSMGLGGGQPQHF. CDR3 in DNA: TGTGCCAGTAGTATGGGGCTAGGGGGAGGTCAGCCCCAGCATTTT.

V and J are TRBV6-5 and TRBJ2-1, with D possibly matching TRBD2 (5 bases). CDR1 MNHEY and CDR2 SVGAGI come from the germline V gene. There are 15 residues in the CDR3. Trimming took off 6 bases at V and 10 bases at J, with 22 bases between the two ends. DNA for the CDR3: TGTGCCAGCAGCCTGGGCTTGGCAAACACGGGGGAGCAGTTCTTC. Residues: CASSLGLANTGEQFF.

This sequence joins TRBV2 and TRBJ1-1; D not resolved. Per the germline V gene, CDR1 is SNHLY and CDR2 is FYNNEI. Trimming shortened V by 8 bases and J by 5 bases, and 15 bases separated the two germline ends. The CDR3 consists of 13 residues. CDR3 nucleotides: TGTGCCAGCTCAATCCTGGGTTCGACTGAAGCTTTCTTT. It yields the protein CASSILGSTEAFF.

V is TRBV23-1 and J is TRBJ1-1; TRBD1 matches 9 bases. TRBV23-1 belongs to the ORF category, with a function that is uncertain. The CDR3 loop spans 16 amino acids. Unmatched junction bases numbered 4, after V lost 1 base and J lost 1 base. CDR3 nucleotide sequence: TGCGCCAGCAGTCAATTCCACAGGGGGCAGAACACTGAAGCTTTCTTT. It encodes CASSQFHRGQNTEAFF.

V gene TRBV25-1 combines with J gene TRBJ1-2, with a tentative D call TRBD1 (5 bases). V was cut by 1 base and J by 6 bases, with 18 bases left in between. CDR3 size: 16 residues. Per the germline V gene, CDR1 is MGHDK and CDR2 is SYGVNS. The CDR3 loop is CASSESGTGPKNGYTF. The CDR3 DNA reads TGTGCCAGCAGTGAATCTGGTACAGGCCCAAAGAATGGCTACACCTTC.

The CDR3: CAILSDRVISYNEQFF. The CDR3 DNA reads TGTGCCATACTTTCCGACAGGGTAATCTCCTACAATGAGCAGTTCTTC. The chain uses TRBV10-3 and TRBJ2-1; 7 positions match TRBD1. Per germline, CDR1 ENHRY and CDR2 SYGVKD. V trimming: 9 bases; J trimming: 0 bases; junction bases outside the gene matches: 11. The CDR3 sequence is 16 residues long.

In DNA form, the CDR3 reads TGTGCCAGCAGTGCTGGGACAGCGTACGAGCAGTACTTC. It yields the protein CASSAGTAYEQYF. This rearrangement joins TRBV6-1 to TRBJ2-7, with 7 bases lining up with TRBD1. The CDR3 has 13 residues. Germline CDR1 is MNHNS and CDR2 is SASEGT. Trimming took 4 bases from V and 4 from J; bases not matched to a gene: 4.

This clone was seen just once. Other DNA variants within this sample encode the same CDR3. The CDR3 loop reads CASSLDRSYNSPLHF. The CDR3 DNA is TGCGCCAGCAGCTTGGACCGATCCTATAATTCACCCCTCCACTTT. This rearrangement joins TRBV5-1 to TRBJ1-6; unclear D gene. The CDR3 spans 15 residues. CDR1 SGHRS and CDR2 YFSETQ come from the germline V gene. Trimming shortened V by 0 bases and J by 1 base, and 5 bases separated the two germline ends.